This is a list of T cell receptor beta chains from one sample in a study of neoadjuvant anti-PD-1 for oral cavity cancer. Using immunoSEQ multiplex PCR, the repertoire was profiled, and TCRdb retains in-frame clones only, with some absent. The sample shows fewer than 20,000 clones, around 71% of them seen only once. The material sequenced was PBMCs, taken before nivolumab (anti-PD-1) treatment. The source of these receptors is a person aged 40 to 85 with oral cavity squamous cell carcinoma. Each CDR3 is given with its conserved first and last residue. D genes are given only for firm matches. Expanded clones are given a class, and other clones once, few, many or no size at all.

cdr3_nt: TGTGCCAGCAGGGGGACGCCGCACACTGAAGCTTTCTTT; cdr3_aa: CASRGTPHTEAFF; clone_size: NA; d_call: NA; j_call: TRBJ1-1; v_call: TRBV28
cdr3_nt: TGTGCCAGCAGTTTTGGCAGCGTTGGCTACACCTTC; cdr3_aa: CASSFGSVGYTF; clone_size: NA; d_call: NA; j_call: TRBJ1-2; v_call: TRBV28
cdr3_nt: TGTGCCACCGGACAGGGGAACACTGAAGCTTTCTTT; cdr3_aa: CATGQGNTEAFF; clone_size: NA; d_call: TRBD1; j_call: TRBJ1-1; v_call: TRBV10-3
cdr3_nt: TGTGCCTGGGCAGCCGTAGCGGCCGAGGATGAGCAGTTCTTC; cdr3_aa: CAWAAVAAEDEQFF; clone_size: NA; d_call: NA; j_call: TRBJ2-1; v_call: TRBV30
cdr3_nt: TGTGCCAGTAGCCCGAACGGACTAGCGAGCTACGAGCAGTACTTC; cdr3_aa: CASSPNGLASYEQYF; clone_size: NA; d_call: TRBD2; j_call: TRBJ2-7; v_call: TRBV19
cdr3_nt: TGTGCCAGCACCAGGAAGACAGGGTTCTCTGGGGCCAACGTCCTGACTTTC; cdr3_aa: CASTRKTGFSGANVLTF; clone_size: NA; d_call: TRBD1; j_call: TRBJ2-6; v_call: TRBV2
cdr3_nt: TGTGCCAGCAGTCATCAGCGGCAATCCTACGAGCAGTACTTC; cdr3_aa: CASSHQRQSYEQYF; clone_size: NA; d_call: NA; j_call: TRBJ2-7; v_call: TRBV6-5
cdr3_nt: TGTGCCAGCAGTGAACAGGCAGGGGATCAGCCCCAGCATTTT; cdr3_aa: CASSEQAGDQPQHF; clone_size: NA; d_call: NA; j_call: TRBJ1-5; v_call: TRBV6-1
cdr3_nt: TGTGCCAGCAGCTTAAACCCCGGAGGTGAGCAGTACTTC; cdr3_aa: CASSLNPGGEQYF; clone_size: NA; d_call: NA; j_call: TRBJ2-7; v_call: TRBV11-3
cdr3_nt: TGTGCCATCAGTGAGGAGGGGGCGCTGGGCACTGAAGCTTTCTTT; cdr3_aa: CAISEEGALGTEAFF; clone_size: NA; d_call: TRBD1; j_call: TRBJ1-1; v_call: TRBV10-3
cdr3_nt: TGTGCCAGCAGCTTCCGGGACAGAACCTACGAGCAGTACTTC; cdr3_aa: CASSFRDRTYEQYF; clone_size: NA; d_call: TRBD1; j_call: TRBJ2-7; v_call: TRBV7-9
cdr3_nt: TGTGCCAGCAGTTACGGGGAAGCCTACGAGCAGTACTTC; cdr3_aa: CASSYGEAYEQYF; clone_size: NA; d_call: NA; j_call: TRBJ2-7; v_call: TRBV6-5
cdr3_nt: TGTGCCAGCAGTTTCGGGAAATCCTATGGCTACACCTTC; cdr3_aa: CASSFGKSYGYTF; clone_size: NA; d_call: NA; j_call: TRBJ1-2; v_call: TRBV28
cdr3_nt: TGTGCCAGCAGCTACCCCGGACAGTCATATGGCTACACCTTC; cdr3_aa: CASSYPGQSYGYTF; clone_size: few; d_call: NA; j_call: TRBJ1-2; v_call: TRBV5-6
cdr3_nt: TGTGCCAGCAGCCCCCTGGGCAGCACCACAGATACGCAGTATTTT; cdr3_aa: CASSPLGSTTDTQYF; clone_size: few; d_call: NA; j_call: TRBJ2-3; v_call: TRBV7-6
cdr3_nt: TGTGCCAGTAGTTCCTCTAGCGGGAGATCCTACGAGCAGTACTTC; cdr3_aa: CASSSSSGRSYEQYF; clone_size: few; d_call: TRBD2; j_call: TRBJ2-7; v_call: TRBV19
cdr3_nt: TGTGCCAGCAGTGACTCAGCAGGGGGCAGTGAGCAGTTCTTC; cdr3_aa: CASSDSAGGSEQFF; clone_size: few; d_call: TRBD1; j_call: TRBJ2-1; v_call: TRBV6-4
cdr3_nt: TGTGCCAGCAGCCGGGGGGAGTCAGGGAATCAGCCCCAGCATTTT; cdr3_aa: CASSRGESGNQPQHF; clone_size: NA; d_call: NA; j_call: TRBJ1-5; v_call: TRBV6-5
cdr3_nt: TGTGCCAGCAGTGCTAGACCCAGAGATACGCAGTATTTT; cdr3_aa: CASSARPRDTQYF; clone_size: NA; d_call: NA; j_call: TRBJ2-3; v_call: TRBV27
cdr3_nt: TGTGCCAGCAGTTTTTACAGGGAATCTGAAGCTTTCTTT; cdr3_aa: CASSFYRESEAFF; clone_size: NA; d_call: NA; j_call: TRBJ1-1; v_call: TRBV27
cdr3_nt: TGTGCCAGCAGCTTTACCCGACAGGCCCATAATGAGCAGTTCTTC; cdr3_aa: CASSFTRQAHNEQFF; clone_size: NA; d_call: NA; j_call: TRBJ2-1; v_call: TRBV13